The clone carrying this T cell receptor (beta chain) was found many times. The sample originates from a study of Graves' ophthalmopathy and Graves' hyperthyroidism. Study in general: Investigators collected peripheral blood at initial diagnosis, before any treatment was given.

The germline V and J ends were trimmed by 1 base and 3 bases, with 12 bases remaining between them. Germline CDR1 is MDHEN and CDR2 is SYDVKM. This CDR3 has 15 amino acids. Amplified TCR beta CDR3 regions were obtained using RNA transcripts as template. RT-PCR in the first round used HTBI primers; a second-round multiplex PCR followed. TCRdb reprocessed the multiplex PCR reads with MiXCR, giving one entry per CDR3 protein. Among roughly 160,000 distinct CDR3 sequences listed, 30% to 45% were seen once. Having ophthalmopathy, the donors showed moderate-to-severe activity, CAS ≥3 and NOSPECS ≥4, with disease lasting under 3 months. Diagnosis relied on clinical symptoms, serum thyroxine, TRAb, thyroid ultrasound and orbital computed tomography.

Sequencing used peripheral blood. The rearrangement links TRBV28 to TRBJ2-5, with D maybe TRBD1 (6 bases). This receptor was obtained from a woman between 40 and 50 years old with Graves' ophthalmopathy. The CDR3 region is CASSLFGAGEETQYF. The CDR3 nucleotides are TGTGCCAGCAGTTTATTCGGGGCAGGGGAAGAGACCCAGTACTTC.